These 8 T cell receptor beta chains share one sample of origin, sequenced in a study of blood T cell repertoires in COVID-19. Profiled with immunoSEQ multiplex PCR; TCRdb holds only in-frame clones, not every one. In the table there are tens of thousands of clones, 75% to 90% of which are singletons. The sample taken for sequencing was peripheral blood. The receptors were gathered from an elderly woman with active or convalescent COVID-19.

The J gene is TRBJ2-1, the V gene TRBV30; the match to TRBD2 covers 9 bases. Germline V lookup: CDR1 GTSNPN, CDR2 SVGIG (reference sequence). The CDR3 length is 13 residues. V shed 7 bases, J shed 3 bases, and the junction held 4 bases outside the gene matches. CDR3 sequence (DNA): TGTGCCTACGTAGCGGGAGACTACAATGAGCAGTTCTTC. This gives the protein CAYVAGDYNEQFF.

A remark on this clone: Other nucleotide sequences in the sample specify the same CDR3. V usage is TRBV7-9 and J usage is TRBJ1-3; 8 nucleotides line up with TRBD1. From germline, CDR1 is SEHNR and CDR2 FQNEAQ (reference sequence). V shed 3 bases and J 2 bases; nucleotides not matched to a gene: 0. CDR3 length: 14 amino acids. The CDR3 protein is CASSLDRAGNTIYF. The CDR3 DNA is TGTGCCAGCAGCTTGGACAGGGCTGGAAACACCATATATTTT.

This chain connects TRBV21-1 to TRBJ2-2; the table's D call, TRBD2, was not checked against the DNA. TRBV21-1 corresponds to a pseudogene. CDR3 length equals 16 residues. The CDR3 sequence: CASSKGSGGMTGELFF. The DNA for the CDR3 is TGTGCCAGCAGCAAAGGGAGCGGGGGAATGACCGGGGAGCTGTTTTTT.

The DNA for the CDR3 is TGTGCCAGCAGCCAGGAGGCTAGCACAGATACGCAGTATTTT. This codes for CASSQEASTDTQYF. V gene TRBV4-2 combines with J gene TRBJ2-3, with D perhaps TRBD2 (5 bases). This CDR3 has 14 residues. V gave up 3 bases and J gave up 0 bases, with 7 bases separating them. Germline V lookup: CDR1 LGHNA, CDR2 YNFKEQ.

The chain links TRBV7-2 to TRBJ1-1; D not resolved. CDR1 SGHTA and CDR2 FQGNSA come from the germline V gene. The ends were cut back, 10 bases at V and 0 bases at J, with 12 bases in the middle. CDR3 length: 13 amino acids. The CDR3 loop is CATGEQLNTEAFF. CDR3 DNA sequence: TGTGCCACCGGGGAACAGCTGAACACTGAAGCTTTCTTT.

CDR3 DNA sequence: TGTGCCAGCAGCCAAGATCGGGGCGGGGAAGGAGAGACCCAGTACTTC. It translates to CASSQDRGGEGETQYF. The chain uses TRBV4-2 and TRBJ2-5, with D perhaps matching TRBD2 (6 bases). Germline loops: CDR1 LGHNA, CDR2 YNFKEQ. The CDR3 sequence is 16 residues long. Trimming removed 0 bases at V and 4 bases at J, with 15 bases between.

The chain combines TRBV7-3 with TRBJ2-4; 8 nucleotides agree with TRBD1. Germline CDR1 and CDR2: SGHTA and FQGTGA. Losses at the gene ends were 5 bases for V and 5 bases for J; bases not matched to a gene: 5. CDR3 size: 14 residues. The CDR3 DNA reads TGTGCCAGCAGCCCGGACAGGGATCAAAACATTCAGTACTTC. This codes for CASSPDRDQNIQYF. The whole variable domain, remainder taken from reference TRBV7-3 and TRBJ2-4, is GAGVSQTPSNKVTEKGKYVELRCDPISGHTALYWYRQSLGQGPEFLIYFQGTGAADDSGLPNDRFFAVRPEGSVSTLKIQRTERGDSAVYLCASSPDRDQNIQYFGAGTRLSVL.

The chain carries TRBV28 and TRBJ2-7, with D perhaps TRBD1 (6 bases). The CDR3 consists of 14 residues. Trimming shortened V by 1 base and J by 6 bases, and 13 bases separated the two germline ends. The germline V gene encodes CDR1 MDHEN and CDR2 SYDVKM. In DNA form, the CDR3 reads TGTGCCAGCAGTTTATTTACACAGGGCTCCGAGCAGTACTTC. It is translated as CASSLFTQGSEQYF.